These T cell receptor beta chains were read from a single sample in a study of blood T cell repertoires in COVID-19. Profiling relied on immunoSEQ multiplex PCR, and the TCRdb table lists in-frame clones only, not all of them. Of approximately 97,000 clones detected, more than 85% appear once; the ten largest clones hold about 4%. The specimen was peripheral blood. These receptors were collected from a man younger than 30 with acute or convalescent COVID-19. Each CDR3 is given with its conserved first and last residue. D genes are given only for firm matches. Expanded clones get a size class; other rows say once, few or many, or leave the size out.

J,D,V,size,DNA,CDR3
TRBJ1-5,.,TRBV24-1,.,TGTGCCACCAGTGATCCGTCCGACAGGAATCAGCCCCAGCATTTT,CATSDPSDRNQPQHF
TRBJ1-2,TRBD1,TRBV4-2,.,TGTGCCAGCAGACGTCCTGGGACAGCAACTAGCTATGGCTACACCTTC,CASRRPGTATSYGYTF
TRBJ1-2,TRBD1,TRBV30,.,TGTGCCTGGATGACAGGGGTGGAGGTCTATGGCTACACCTTC,CAWMTGVEVYGYTF
TRBJ2-1,.,TRBV29-1,.,TGCAGCGGCCTACTAGCTCTGCGCTATGAGCAGTTCTTC,CSGLLALRYEQFF
TRBJ2-7,.,TRBV7-7,few,TGTGCCAGCAGCTTAGAACTAGCATCCGAGCAGTACTTC,CASSLELASEQYF
TRBJ2-7,.,TRBV5-5,.,TGTGCCAGCAGCCCGGTTGGTCCGAACCCACTACAGTACTTC,CASSPVGPNPLQYF
TRBJ1-2,.,TRBV18,.,TGTGCCAGCTCACCACCAACCCCAGGGGTTACCTATGGCTACACCTTC,CASSPPTPGVTYGYTF
TRBJ2-5,.,TRBV9,.,TGTGCCAGCAGCGTCGGGGGGCGGCACCAAGAGACCCAGTACTTC,CASSVGGRHQETQYF
TRBJ2-2,.,TRBV11-2,.,TGTGCCAGCAGTCCAAGAGAGGCGAGTAACACCGGGGAGCTGTTTTTT,CASSPREASNTGELFF
TRBJ1-5,TRBD1,TRBV25-1,.,TGTGCCAGCAGTGGCCAGGGGGCTTCTCAGCCCCAGCATTTT,CASSGQGASQPQHF
TRBJ1-4,.,TRBV19,.,TGTGCCAGTAGTATACAGGGGAATGAAAAACTGTTTTTT,CASSIQGNEKLFF
TRBJ2-3,.,TRBV3-1/TRBV3-2,.,TGTGCCAGCAGCCAAGGGGGGCCGGGAGATACGCAGTATTTT,CASSQGGPGDTQYF
TRBJ1-2,.,TRBV6-6,.,TGTGCCAGCAGTCCCGAAACAGGGAGGGCTTCCTATGGCTACACCTTC,CASSPETGRASYGYTF
TRBJ1-1,.,TRBV12-3/TRBV12-4,.,TGTGCCAGCAGTTTAGGCGCAAACACTGAAGCTTTCTTT,CASSLGANTEAFF
TRBJ1-3,.,TRBV2,.,TGTGCCAGCAAGTACGGGACTGGAAACACCATATATTTT,CASKYGTGNTIYF
TRBJ1-2,.,TRBV5-7,.,TGTGCCAGCAGCTTGACAGGGACCTCCTATGGCTACACCTTC,CASSLTGTSYGYTF
TRBJ1-5,TRBD1,TRBV2,.,TGTGCCAGCAGTACGGGGCAGGGGGCGAGCAATCAGCCCCAGCATTTT,CASSTGQGASNQPQHF
TRBJ1-1,.,TRBV4-1,.,TGCGCCAGCAGCCAACCCCGGACAGTTAACACTGAAGCTTTCTTT,CASSQPRTVNTEAFF
TRBJ1-2,TRBD1,TRBV2,.,TGTGCCCTCCTCCCCCAGGGGGACTATGGCTACACCTTC,CALLPQGDYGYTF
TRBJ1-5,TRBD1,TRBV7-9,.,TGTGCCAGCAGCTTATTCGGGACAGGCAATCAGCCCCAGCATTTT,CASSLFGTGNQPQHF
TRBJ1-2,.,TRBV2,.,TGTGCCAGCAGTGAAAGGGCAGGGGAGAATGGCTACACCTTC,CASSERAGENGYTF
TRBJ2-5,TRBD1,TRBV18,few,TGTGCCAGCTCACTGGGGACAGGGCCCCAAGAGACCCAGTACTTC,CASSLGTGPQETQYF
TRBJ1-2,.,TRBV3-1/TRBV3-2,.,TGTGCCAGCAGCCAAGTCGGGTACTATGGCTACACCTTC,CASSQVGYYGYTF
TRBJ1-4,.,TRBV11-2,.,TGTGCCAGCAGCTTAGTGACAGCAACTAATGAAAAACTGTTTTTT,CASSLVTATNEKLFF